This T cell receptor beta chain appears in the sequencing data of a study of T cell repertoires in cytomegalovirus infection. About this clonotype: Its antigen is not known.

V shed 6 bases, J shed 8 bases, and the junction held 13 bases outside the gene matches. CDR1 MNHEY and CDR2 SVGAGI come from the germline V gene. The CDR3 covers 15 residues. TCRdb used MiXCR to reprocess the reads, holding one entry per CDR3 protein. The top ten clones hold 20% of a sample with a few hundred thousand distinct CDR3 sequences, almost 30% of them seen once. This sequence was found in a human donor in good health (CMV status not recorded). Some clones in this sample may be carry-over from other donors' samples. The chain couples TRBV6-5 to TRBJ1-2; TRBD1 matches at 9 bases. Sample: cultured PBMCs, taken from culture after CMV antigen stimulation. The CDR3 coding sequence is TGTGCCAGCAGAACCGGGACAGGGCGAGAAGGGGGCTACACCTTC. Protein: CASRTGTGREGGYTF.